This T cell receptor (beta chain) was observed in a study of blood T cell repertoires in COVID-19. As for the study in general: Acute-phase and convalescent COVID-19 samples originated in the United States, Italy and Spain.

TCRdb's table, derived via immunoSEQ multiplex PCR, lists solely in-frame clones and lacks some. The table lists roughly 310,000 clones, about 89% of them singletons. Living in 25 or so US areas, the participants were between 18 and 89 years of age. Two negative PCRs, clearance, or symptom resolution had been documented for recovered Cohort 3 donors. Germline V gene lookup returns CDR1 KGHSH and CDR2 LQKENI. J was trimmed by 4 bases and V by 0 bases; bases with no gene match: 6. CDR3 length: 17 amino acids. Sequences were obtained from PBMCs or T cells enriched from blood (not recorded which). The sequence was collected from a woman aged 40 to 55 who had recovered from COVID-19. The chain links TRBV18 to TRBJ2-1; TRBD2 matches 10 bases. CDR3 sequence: CASSPPPSGRKYNEQFF. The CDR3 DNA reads TGTGCCAGCTCACCACCGCCTAGCGGGAGAAAGTACAATGAGCAGTTCTTC.